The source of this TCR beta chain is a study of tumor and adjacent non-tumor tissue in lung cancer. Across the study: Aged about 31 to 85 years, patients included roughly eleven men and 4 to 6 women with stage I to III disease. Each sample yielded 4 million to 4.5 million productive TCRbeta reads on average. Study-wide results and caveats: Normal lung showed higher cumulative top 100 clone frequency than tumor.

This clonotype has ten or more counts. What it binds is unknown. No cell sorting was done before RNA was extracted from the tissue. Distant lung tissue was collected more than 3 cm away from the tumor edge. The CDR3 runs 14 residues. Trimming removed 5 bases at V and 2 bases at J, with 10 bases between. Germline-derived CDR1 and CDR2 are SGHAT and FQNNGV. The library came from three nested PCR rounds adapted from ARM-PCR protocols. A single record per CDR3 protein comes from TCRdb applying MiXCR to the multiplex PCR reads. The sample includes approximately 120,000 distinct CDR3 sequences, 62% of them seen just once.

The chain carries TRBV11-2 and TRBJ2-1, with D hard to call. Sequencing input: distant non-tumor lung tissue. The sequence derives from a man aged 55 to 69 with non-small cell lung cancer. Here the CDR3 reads CASSPLNPYNEQFF. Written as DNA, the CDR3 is TGTGCCAGCAGCCCCCTCAATCCCTACAATGAGCAGTTCTTC.